These T cell receptor beta chains were read from a single sample in a study of PD-1 blockade in classical Hodgkin lymphoma. Assay used: immunoSEQ multiplex PCR; TCRdb lists only in-frame clones, some missing. The top ten clones hold 3.5% to 4.5% of a sample with roughly 31,000 clones, just over 70% of them seen once. This material consisted of peripheral blood mononuclear cells (PBMCs), taken before the second cycle of nivolumab. These receptor sequences come from a human donor with classical Hodgkin lymphoma. Each CDR3 is given with its conserved first and last residue. A D gene is named only where the DNA matches it firmly.

j_gene	d_gene	v_gene	CDR3aa
TRBJ2-7	TRBD2	TRBV27	CASSWGKRELYEQYF
TRBJ2-7	TRBD2	TRBV30	CAWGEGWAYEQYF
TRBJ2-3	TRBD2	TRBV5-1	CASSSSSGGVDTQYF
TRBJ2-1	.	TRBV10-3	CAISESGGLYNEQFF
TRBJ2-1	.	TRBV19	CATSFSGSPGDEQFF
TRBJ1-1	TRBD1	TRBV10-2	CASSPGQGALSFF
TRBJ1-1	.	TRBV4-3	CASSQEMVGNTEAFF
TRBJ1-5	.	TRBV2	CASSDYRTANQPQHF
TRBJ1-6	.	TRBV6-6	CASSYVEPDSPLHF
TRBJ2-1	TRBD2	TRBV18	CASSPRLAGAPGNEQFF
TRBJ2-5	.	TRBV6-5	CASSSGNRGGETQYF
TRBJ2-3	TRBD2	TRBV28	CASSDPGASGALSTDTQYF
TRBJ2-2	.	TRBV7-2	CASSLKGTGELFF
TRBJ1-1	.	TRBV29-1	CSGGRLNTEAFF
TRBJ1-2	.	TRBV7-2	CASSGWTVYGYTF
TRBJ1-1	TRBD1	TRBV30	CACNPRGLSTEAFF
TRBJ2-7	.	TRBV6-5	CASSNRVLNEQYF
TRBJ1-5	.	TRBV30	CAWSVQGNQPQHF
TRBJ2-2	.	TRBV6-4	CASKVIANTGELFF
TRBJ2-3	.	TRBV9	CASSAGHDTDTQYF
TRBJ2-7	TRBD2	TRBV30	CASSGTSYEQYF
TRBJ1-5	.	TRBV12-1	CASSRLQGAPAQPQHF
TRBJ2-5	.	TRBV5-8	CASSFWARETQYF
TRBJ2-5	.	TRBV6-5	CASSSGLLQETQYF
TRBJ1-6	.	TRBV6-1	CASRERHASPLHF
TRBJ1-5	TRBD1	TRBV19	CASRRDREFNQPQHF
TRBJ1-3	TRBD1	TRBV6-5	CASSYRDSPGNTIYF
TRBJ2-5	TRBD1	TRBV6-5	CASSYGGRGKTQYF
TRBJ1-2	.	TRBV29-1	CSGGADAGYTF
TRBJ1-5	.	TRBV28	CASSSWTYGSNQPQHF
TRBJ2-1	TRBD2	TRBV7-6	CASSSNTGLAVPSEQFF
TRBJ1-1	.	TRBV6-5	CASSYSGRNTEAFF
TRBJ1-6	TRBD1	TRBV27	CASSRDRGHSPLHF
TRBJ1-2	TRBD1	TRBV6-6	CACENRGGYTF
TRBJ2-3	TRBD1	TRBV11-1	CASSPGTGSTDTQYF
TRBJ2-5	.	TRBV28	CASSLYGGNQETQYF
TRBJ2-3	.	TRBV7-8	CASSLTGTSTDTQYF
TRBJ2-2	.	TRBV6-6	CASSYGGAGTGELFF
TRBJ2-7	TRBD1	TRBV5-1	CASSLSGGYEQYF
TRBJ2-2	.	TRBV7-9	CASSLVANTGELFF
TRBJ2-5	TRBD2	TRBV9	CASSVTGRGGLETQYF
TRBJ2-7	TRBD1	TRBV5-6	CASSLGGQGKQYF
TRBJ2-2	.	TRBV28	CASNGLGNTGELFF
TRBJ2-5	TRBD2	TRBV30	CAWSGGGEQETQYF
TRBJ2-3	.	TRBV7-2	CASSLQLATDTQYF
TRBJ2-1	TRBD1	TRBV11-2	CASSDTNWDSWGNEQFF
TRBJ1-1	.	TRBV2	CASSETQMNTEAFF
TRBJ2-7	.	TRBV2	CASSEGLYDYEQYF
TRBJ2-3	.	TRBV5-1	CASSLRDSTDTQYF
TRBJ1-3	.	TRBV9	CASSVGSGNTIYF
TRBJ2-7	TRBD1	TRBV18	CASSPTGWSYEQYF
TRBJ1-5	.	TRBV19	CASNLYGKGGQPQHF
TRBJ2-7	TRBD2	TRBV5-6	CASSPLAGDFYEQYF
TRBJ2-1	.	TRBV10-2	CASHTSYNEQFF
TRBJ1-2	.	TRBV6-6	CASSPEQGRAYGYTF
TRBJ2-5	TRBD2	TRBV27	CASSSITSGSETQYF
TRBJ1-5	TRBD1	TRBV2	CASGGTGNQPQHF
TRBJ1-1	.	TRBV4-1	CASSQDIRQGTEAFF
TRBJ2-7	.	TRBV30	CAWTQGNSYEQYF